This T cell receptor (beta chain) was sequenced during a study of T cell repertoires in cytomegalovirus infection. About the research overall: It can be stated that public TCR beta signatures indicated CMV infection as well as a matching HLA type.

TCRdb ran MiXCR on the reads and lists one entry per CDR3 protein. The sample includes roughly 640,000 distinct CDR3 sequences, less than 25% of them seen just once. The sample taken for sequencing was CD8+ T cells from PBMCs. The TCR comes from a human donor in good health (CMV status not recorded). Some clones in this sample may be carry-over from other donors' samples.

The CDR3 DNA follows: TGCGCCAGCAGCCAGGCGACCTTAGCCAAAAACATTCAGTACTTC. Encoded protein: CASSQATLAKNIQYF. The genes are TRBV5-1 and TRBJ2-4; D remains ambiguous. V was clipped by 4 bases and J by 0 bases, with 11 bases between them. The CDR3 has 15 amino acids. The germline CDR1 and CDR2 sequences are SGHRS and YFSETQ.